This TCR beta chain appears in the sequencing data of a study of somatic mutations in cytotoxic T cells in rheumatoid arthritis (dated by TCRdb to about 2017). Describing the broader study: Patient peripheral blood (less than 31 ml EDTA) was drawn right after diagnosis and before any treatment started. Sorted V beta1+ cells also underwent TCRB sequencing, and some V beta antibody-stained T-cell populations were flow-sorted at nearly 100% purity on a FACSAria II or Sony SH800. Whether expanded CD8+ T-cell clones in untreated, newly diagnosed rheumatoid arthritis carry somatic mutations was the study question, and clonality was characterized with TCRB deep sequencing. TCRB deep sequencing was performed for 65 rheumatoid arthritis patients and 15 to 20 healthy controls. Patient and control groups had essentially identical median ages.

Flow cytometry confirmed the purity of CD4+ and CD8+ cells that had been isolated by positive magnetic bead selection on an AutoMACS. After a first flow cytometry screen using a TCR V beta antibody panel, clonal expansions were characterized through TCRB deep sequencing of sorted CD8+ fractions. Peripheral blood mononuclear cells were isolated by Ficoll-Paque PLUS density gradient separation. Nucleospin Tissue or Tissue XS kits were used to extract DNA from CD4-enriched, CD8-enriched or PBMC samples, and a Qubit 2.0 fluorometer was used for quantification. Overall results and qualifications from the work: The largest CD8+ clone made up more than 20% of CD8+ cells in about an eighth of the roughly 60 patients, and blood and synovial fluid shared several identical CD8+ TCRB sequences. The antigen targets of the expanded CD8+ clones were unknown, and absence from virus-specific databases did not rule out viral specificity. Healthy controls showed no age-related increase in CD8+ clonality, whereas patients did (Spearman r ≈ 0.47). Rheumatoid arthritis patients and age-matched healthy controls did not significantly differ in CD8+ T-cell clonality. The slight underrepresentation of TRBV07 in patients was not corrected for multiple comparisons.

Spanning cysteine to phenylalanine, the CDR3 consists of 12 amino acids. Only the CDR3 portion is preserved as DNA: 36 bases, with reading frame beginning at the first base. Based on the germline V gene, the CDR1 and CDR2 sequences are LGHNT and FRNRAP. Trimming removed 6 bases from V and 7 bases from J, leaving 10 bases between the germline ends. Genomic DNA underwent TCRB CDR3 sequencing using the immunoSEQ assay. Per the authors' processing: Published virus-specific TCRB sequences were compared with patient CD8+ clones larger than 1%, and only a few matches were found. Analyses were restricted to productive TCRB rearrangements. Defining a clone by its unique TCRB CDR3 sequence, the study calculated clonality as a productive clonality index derived from Shannon entropy. Repertoire overlap for a pair of samples was computed from each clone's template counts relative to total templates per sample. A correlation with a Spearman r of around 0.6 was found between V-gene usage by flow cytometry and V-gene usage by TCRB sequencing. Not all clones reach the TCRdb copy of this immuneACCESS table, which keeps in-frame sequences only. Checked studies attribute under half of the gap to unresolved V genes and leave the rest unexplained. The V and J calls and clone size are taken from that table; D and trimming were inferred from the DNA. In this sample the table shows some 17,000 clones, approximately 82% of which occur a single time. Under 25% of the sample comes from the top ten.

On this clone: Its antigen is unknown. No per-base quality is available; no much larger clone lies one base away.

The source material was CD8+ T cells sorted from blood. The chain employs TRBV12-5 and TRBJ2-1; the D gene assignment is ambiguous. The sequence came from an adult with rheumatoid arthritis. For the CDR3, the sequence is CASGQSANEQFF. The DNA reads as follows: TGTGCTAGTGGGCAATCTGCTAATGAGCAGTTCTTC.